Below, 18 T cell receptor beta chains from the same sample are listed, as sequenced in a study of radiotherapy plus CTLA-4 blockade in lung cancer. Clones were sequenced by immunoSEQ multiplex PCR, and TCRdb holds only the in-frame ones, with some missing. The sample lists around 65,000 clones, approximately 77% occurring once. The sequences come from peripheral blood, collected from a patient treated with radiotherapy plus ipilimumab. These receptors all stem from a human donor with non-small cell lung cancer who had a complete response to radiotherapy plus ipilimumab.

The chain combines TRBV29-1 with TRBJ1-4, with D tentatively TRBD1 (6 bases). The germline V and J ends were trimmed by 0 bases and 8 bases, with 10 bases remaining between them. The CDR3 spans 13 residues. Per the germline V gene, CDR1 is SQVTM and CDR2 is ANQGSEA. CDR3 sequence (DNA): TGCAGCGTTGAAGAGGGGGCTGGAGAAAAACTGTTTTTT. Its translation is CSVEEGAGEKLFF.

The chain recombines TRBV29-1 with TRBJ2-6; D remains unclear. CDR1 SQVTM and CDR2 ANQGSEA come from the germline V gene. The CDR3 length is 14 residues. V lost 4 bases, J lost 0 bases, and 7 bases lay in between. The CDR3 DNA sequence: TGCAGCGTTGGAGAGCGCTCTGGGGCCAACGTCCTGACTTTC. Protein: CSVGERSGANVLTF.

J is TRBJ2-1 and V is TRBV27, with D tentatively TRBD1 (6 bases). This CDR3 comprises 16 residues. Trimming pared 6 bases from V and 2 bases from J, leaving 17 bases between. Germline V lookup: CDR1 MNHEY, CDR2 SMNVEV (reference sequence). The CDR3 here is CASSPRGRGAYNEQFF. CDR3 DNA sequence: TGTGCCAGCAGCCCTAGGGGCAGGGGAGCCTACAATGAGCAGTTCTTC.

The CDR3 coding sequence is TGTGCCAGCACCACCCAAGGGGACTTGAGGTTATACTTC. It yields the protein CASTTQGDLRLYF. This sequence joins TRBV2 and TRBJ2-7; possible D gene TRBD2, 6 bases. The V end was cut by 7 bases, the J end by 13 bases, with 23 bases between. Germline assignment: CDR1 SNHLY and CDR2 FYNNEI. This CDR3 region has 13 residues.

The J gene is TRBJ2-7, the V gene TRBV2; 8 bases match TRBD2. V shed 6 bases and J 1 base; nucleotides not matched to a gene: 5. CDR1 is SNHLY, CDR2 FYNNEI, per germline. This CDR3 is built from 14 residues. The CDR3 DNA is TGTGCCAGCAGGCGGGGGGCCCCTTCCTACGAGCAGTACTTC. Translated, it gives CASRRGAPSYEQYF.

The genes are TRBV18 and TRBJ2-1; 7 bases are shared with TRBD1. CDR1 and CDR2 (germline): KGHSH, LQKENI. Unmatched junction bases numbered 9, after V lost 3 bases and J lost 13 bases. This CDR3 is built from 13 residues. This CDR3 reads CASSPRRDSQQFF. The CDR3 DNA sequence: TGTGCCAGCTCACCTCGCCGGGACAGCCAACAGTTCTTC.

J is TRBJ2-2 and V is TRBV5-6; 16 bases line up with TRBD2. V was pared by 4 bases and J by 6 bases, with 9 bases of the junction left unmatched. The CDR3 contains 18 residues. The germline V gene encodes CDR1 SGHDT and CDR2 YYEEEE. The CDR3 protein is CASSRGLAGGPTAGELFF. CDR3 DNA sequence: TGTGCCAGCAGCCGGGGACTAGCGGGAGGGCCAACGGCCGGGGAGCTGTTTTTT.

This chain uses TRBV7-2 with TRBJ2-6; no firm D call. The germline V gene encodes CDR1 SGHTA and CDR2 FQGNSA. Deletions cut 5 bases from V and 0 bases from J, with 11 bases between. The CDR3 is 16 residues long. CDR3 residues: CASSPTRNSGANVLTF. The CDR3 nucleotides read TGTGCCAGCAGCCCTACGCGAAACTCTGGGGCCAACGTCCTGACTTTC.

The chain uses TRBV4-1 and TRBJ1-5; D not resolved. The CDR3 runs to 14 residues. Looked up from germline, CDR1 is MGHRA and CDR2 is YSYEKL. The V and J ends lost 1 base and 3 bases respectively, with 7 bases between them. CDR3 amino acids: CASSQGSHNQPQHF. CDR3 nucleotide sequence: TGCGCCAGCAGCCAAGGCTCCCACAATCAGCCCCAGCATTTT.

V and J are TRBV7-2 and TRBJ2-3; D is possibly TRBD2 (6 bases). V gave up 5 bases and J gave up 4 bases, with 10 bases separating them. The CDR3 consists of 13 residues. Per the germline V gene, CDR1 is SGHTA and CDR2 is FQGNSA. The CDR3, as DNA: TGTGCCAGCAGCCTGCCGGGGGCAGATACGCAGTATTTT. The encoded protein is CASSLPGADTQYF.

This chain connects TRBV6-6 to TRBJ2-6, with TRBD1 matching over 7 bases. Germline values: CDR1 MNHNY, CDR2 SVGAGI (reference sequence). This CDR3 has 15 residues. The V and J ends lost 8 bases and 2 bases, in that order; junction bases with no gene match: 6. The CDR3 reads CASQETGTGANVLTF. The DNA for the CDR3 is TGTGCCAGCCAAGAGACAGGGACTGGGGCCAACGTCCTGACTTTC.

This clone was observed a few times. The V and J genes are TRBV6-6 and TRBJ2-3; 8 positions agree with TRBD1. This CDR3 spans 14 amino acids. Per the germline V gene, CDR1 is MNHNY and CDR2 is SVGAGI (reference sequence). Losses at the gene ends were 4 bases for V and 5 bases for J; bases not matched to a gene: 5. CDR3 residues: CASSFGQGGDTQYF. The CDR3 coding sequence is TGTGCCAGCAGTTTCGGACAGGGTGGAGATACGCAGTATTTT.

The V gene is TRBV27, the J gene TRBJ2-2; 7 nucleotides agree with TRBD1. The CDR3 contains 15 residues. CDR1 and CDR2 (germline): MNHEY, SMNVEV (reference sequence). The V segment lost 2 bases and the J segment 4 bases; nucleotides outside the gene matches: 4. The CDR3, as DNA: TGTGCCAGCAGTTTAGACAGGGAGAGCACCGGGGAGCTGTTTTTT. Protein: CASSLDRESTGELFF.

The CDR3 nucleotides read TGTGCCAGCAGCTTAGGTGGTAGCGGGGCGCTGCGGGAGACCCAGTACTTC. It is translated as CASSLGGSGALRETQYF. The rearrangement links TRBV11-3 to TRBJ2-5, with 8 positions matching TRBD2. CDR3 length: 17 residues. CDR1 SGHNT and CDR2 YENEEA come from the germline V gene. After removal of 1 base from V and 5 bases from J, the junction contained 12 bases not matched to a gene.

The rearrangement joins TRBV9 to TRBJ2-1; D not certain. CDR1 and CDR2 from the germline V gene are SGDLS and YYNGEE. CDR3 length: 14 residues. Trimming left V 4 bases short and J 9 bases short, with 17 bases between. The CDR3 bases are TGTGCCAGCAGCCCATCGACCGTGGGTATTGAGCAGTTCTTC. This gives the protein CASSPSTVGIEQFF. The entire variable domain, with the rest obtained from reference TRBV9 and TRBJ2-1, is as follows: DSGVTQTPKHLITATGQRVTLRCSPRSGDLSVYWYQQSLDQGLQFLIQYYNGEERAKGNILERFSAQQFPDLHSELNLSSLELGDSALYFCASSPSTVGIEQFFGPGTRLTVL.

The rearrangement links TRBV6-1 to TRBJ2-6; D is perhaps TRBD1 or TRBD2 (6 bases each). CDR3 length equals 17 residues. CDR1 and CDR2 from the germline V gene are MNHNS and SASEGT. The V gene lost 2 bases and the J gene lost 1 base, with 12 bases spanning the gap. The CDR3 coding sequence is TGTGCCAGCAGTGAATCCAAAGGGGGGTCTGGGGCCAACGTCCTGACTTTC. Amino acids: CASSESKGGSGANVLTF.

This chain connects TRBV19 to TRBJ1-5; D uncertain. V lost 1 base to trimming and J lost 6 bases, with 4 bases between them. Germline assignment: CDR1 LNHDA and CDR2 SQIVND (reference sequence). The CDR3 is 12 residues long. This CDR3 is CASSIGGQPQHF. DNA of the CDR3: TGTGCCAGTAGTATAGGTGGTCAGCCCCAGCATTTT.

The V call is TRBV5-1, the J call TRBJ1-4; D possibly corresponds to TRBD1 (5 bases). The CDR3 has 15 residues. CDR1 and CDR2 (germline): SGHRS, YFSETQ. V dropped 0 bases and J dropped 3 bases, with 9 bases sitting between them. The CDR3 sequence is CASSLEGFSNEKLFF. The CDR3 nucleotides are TGCGCCAGCAGCTTGGAGGGGTTTTCTAATGAAAAACTGTTTTTT.